Each of the 7 T cell receptor beta chains below was sequenced from the same sample in a study of T cell changes during pregnancy in multiple sclerosis. Some clones are missing from TCRdb's copy, which holds only in-frame ones; the method was immunoSEQ multiplex PCR. The table shows 90,000 to 120,000 clones, with around nine tenths occurring only once. Here the sequenced sample was peripheral blood, taken in the second trimester of pregnancy. These receptors were obtained from a female donor with multiple sclerosis, enrolled in a pregnancy study.

This clone was recorded a few times. J is TRBJ2-7 and V is TRBV29-1; 8 bases align to TRBD1. Germline values: CDR1 SQVTM, CDR2 ANQGSEA. The CDR3 is 16 amino acids. V trimming: 3 bases; J trimming: 2 bases; junction bases outside the gene matches: 12. CDR3: CSVEGRGRVGTYEQYF. For the CDR3, the DNA is TGCAGCGTTGAGGGCAGGGGGCGAGTTGGCACCTACGAGCAGTACTTC.

The rearrangement joins TRBV25-1 to TRBJ2-2; 13 nucleotides align to TRBD2. Unmatched junction bases numbered 2, after V lost 4 bases and J lost 3 bases. Germline V gives CDR1 MGHDK, CDR2 SYGVNS. CDR3 length: 16 amino acids. The CDR3 region has the DNA TGTGCCAGCAGTGGCGGACTAGCGGGAGACACCGGGGAGCTGTTTTTT. It encodes CASSGGLAGDTGELFF. Filled out from reference TRBV25-1 and TRBJ2-2, the complete variable domain reads EADIYQTPRYLVIGTGKKITLECSQTMGHDKMYWYQQDPGMELHLIHYSYGVNSTEKGDLSSESTVSRIRTEHFPLTLESARPSHTSQYLCASSGGLAGDTGELFFGEGSRLTVL.

The chain links TRBV6-1 to TRBJ2-3; TRBD2 matches at 8 bases. Germline CDR1 MNHNS, CDR2 SASEGT. V lost 10 bases and J lost 3; bases outside the gene matches: 9. The CDR3 contains 14 residues. The CDR3 region is CATVDGGGTDTQYF. As DNA, the CDR3 is TGTGCCACCGTGGACGGGGGGGGTACAGATACGCAGTATTTT.

This chain connects TRBV30 to TRBJ1-2, with D perhaps matching TRBD1 (5 bases). The CDR3 is 17 amino acids. The V end lost 3 bases, the J end lost 0 bases, and 20 bases lay between the germline ends. Germline V CDR1 and CDR2: GTSNPN, SVGIG (reference sequence). The CDR3 DNA reads as TGTGCCTGGAGAAAGCCTCTAGGCAGGGTAGCTAACTATGGCTACACCTTC. Translating it yields CAWRKPLGRVANYGYTF.

V is TRBV18 and J is TRBJ1-1; D gene ambiguous. CDR3 length: 14 residues. Germline CDR1 and CDR2: KGHSH and LQKENI. V lost 2 bases to trimming and J lost 3 bases, with 10 bases between them. The CDR3 nucleotides are TGTGCCAGCTCACCAATAACAGAAGACACTGAAGCTTTCTTT. It specifies CASSPITEDTEAFF. The entire variable domain, with the rest obtained from reference TRBV18 and TRBJ1-1, is as follows: NAGVMQNPRHLVRRRGQEARLRCSPMKGHSHVYWYRQLPEEGLKFMVYLQKENIIDESGMPKERFSAEFPKEGPSILRIQQVVRGDSAAYFCASSPITEDTEAFFGQGTRLTVV.

The rearrangement links TRBV6-1 to TRBJ1-2; 9 nucleotides agree with TRBD1. The CDR3 totals 14 residues. The germline V gene has CDR1 MNHNS and CDR2 SASEGT. V shed 5 bases, J shed 3 bases, and the junction held 4 bases outside the gene matches. The CDR3: CASSRDRVYYGYTF. Written as DNA, the CDR3 is TGTGCCAGCAGTAGGGACAGGGTTTACTATGGCTACACCTTC.

The chain has TRBV9 and TRBJ1-1; D remains unclear. V lost 7 bases and J 0 bases, leaving 10 bases between the germline ends. The germline gives CDR1 SGDLS, CDR2 YYNGEE. This CDR3 is 13 amino acids long. The CDR3 here is CASGAFLNTEAFF. CDR3 nucleotide sequence: TGTGCCAGCGGCGCTTTCTTGAACACTGAAGCTTTCTTT.